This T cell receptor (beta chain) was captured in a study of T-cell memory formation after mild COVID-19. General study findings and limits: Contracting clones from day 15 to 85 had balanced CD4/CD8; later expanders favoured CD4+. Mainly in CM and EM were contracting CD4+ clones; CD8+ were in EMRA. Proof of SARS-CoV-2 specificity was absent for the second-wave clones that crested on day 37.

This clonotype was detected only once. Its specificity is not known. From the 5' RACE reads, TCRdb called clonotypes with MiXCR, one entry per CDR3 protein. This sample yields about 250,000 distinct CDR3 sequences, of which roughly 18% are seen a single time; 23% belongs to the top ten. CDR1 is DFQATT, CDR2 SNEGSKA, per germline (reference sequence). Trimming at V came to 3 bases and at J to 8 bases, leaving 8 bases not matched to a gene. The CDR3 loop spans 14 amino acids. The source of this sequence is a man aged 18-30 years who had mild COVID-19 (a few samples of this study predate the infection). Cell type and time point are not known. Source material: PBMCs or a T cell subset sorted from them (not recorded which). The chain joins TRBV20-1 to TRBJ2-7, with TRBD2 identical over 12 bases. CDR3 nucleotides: TGCAGTGCTAGCCTAGCGGGGGGGCTTACGAAGCAGTACTTC. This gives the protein CSASLAGGLTKQYF.